This T cell receptor beta chain came from a study of shared clonotypes between healthy human individuals. Study-level information: The composition of the donors was a couple of women and three men aged 18 to 49.

As concerns this clone: As yet, its antigen is unknown.

Study results and limitations: Naive subsets tended to show greater estimated richness than memory subsets. The four-donor shared clonotypes exceeded non-shared clonotypes in generation probability, with non-shared ones scoring lower.

Every immunoSEQ plate was one replicate of a subset's evenly spread DNA. Libraries were prepared by immunoSEQ multiplex PCR; TCRdb keeps only in-frame clonotypes and omits some of them. The sample lists fewer than 1.8 million clones; roughly 98.5% were seen once. The CDR3 is made up of 13 amino acids. V was clipped by 5 bases and J by 2 bases, with 9 bases between them. The germline gives CDR1 SNHLY, CDR2 FYNNEI. The sequence derives from a man younger than 45 in good health. Sequenced input: naive CD4+ T cells sorted from blood. Sample subset: CD45RA+ positively selected. The chain has TRBV2 and TRBJ1-1; D call uncertain. The CDR3 DNA reads as TGTGCCAGCAGTTTAACAACTAACACTGAAGCTTTCTTT. This encodes CASSLTTNTEAFF.